The 29 T cell receptor beta chains reported below all come from one sample, sequenced in a study of shared clonotypes between healthy human individuals. Sequencing was performed with immunoSEQ multiplex PCR; in TCRdb, only in-frame clones are kept and a portion is missing. Found here are around 480,000 clones, about 75% of them singletons; the top ten hold approximately 12%. Material for sequencing was PBMCs. All receptors derive from a middle-aged woman in good health. Some clones in this sample may be carry-over from other donors' samples.

The rearrangement uses TRBV15 and TRBJ1-4, with unresolved D. The germline CDR1 and CDR2 sequences are LNHNV and YYDKDF (reference sequence). V was clipped by 1 base and J by 2 bases, with 5 bases between them. This CDR3 is built from 14 residues. CDR3: CATSRGGTNEKLFF. The CDR3 bases are TGTGCCACCAGCAGAGGGGGTACTAATGAAAAACTGTTTTTT. The variable domain in full, with the rest retrieved from reference TRBV15 and TRBJ1-4, is DAMVIQNPRYQVTQFGKPVTLSCSQTLNHNVMYWYQQKSSQAPKLLFHYYDKDFNNEADTPDNFQSRRPNTSFCFLDIRSPGLGDTAMYLCATSRGGTNEKLFFGSGTQLSVL.

The chain employs TRBV18 and TRBJ2-1, with 9 bases matching TRBD2. There are 16 residues in the CDR3. V gave up 1 base and J gave up 6 bases; unmatched junction bases: 7. Germline CDR1 reads KGHSH; CDR2 reads LQKENI. CDR3 sequence (DNA): TGTGCCAGCTCACCACTTCTGCGGGAGGGGGCCAATGAGCAGTTCTTC. It specifies CASSPLLREGANEQFF.

As DNA, the CDR3 is TGTGCCAGCAGCCTCTGGGCAGGGGAAGGTGACAATCAGCCCCAGCATTTT. It specifies CASSLWAGEGDNQPQHF. V gene TRBV21-1 combines with J gene TRBJ1-5; the listed D gene, TRBD1, was not tested against the DNA. TRBV21-1 is classified as a pseudogene. The CDR3 consists of 17 residues.

The genes are TRBV7-9 and TRBJ2-7; D is unclear. This CDR3 has 15 residues. Germline V gene data show CDR1 as SEHNR and CDR2 as FQNEAQ (reference sequence). V shed 0 bases and J shed 1 base, with 10 bases lying between them. Written as DNA, the CDR3 is TGTGCCAGCAGCTTAGCGGGAAGGGTATCCTACGAGCAGTACTTC. Protein: CASSLAGRVSYEQYF.

The chain uses TRBV30 and TRBJ2-2, with a weak D call TRBD2 (6 bases). Trimming left V 3 bases short and J 3 bases short, with 11 bases between. Germline CDR1 and CDR2: GTSNPN and SVGIG (reference sequence). The CDR3 spans 14 residues. The CDR3: CAWSRLAYTGELFF. For the CDR3, the DNA is TGTGCCTGGAGCCGGCTAGCGTACACCGGGGAGCTGTTTTTT.

The chain joins TRBV7-9 to TRBJ2-5; the match to TRBD2 covers 9 bases. The CDR3 covers 15 residues. Germline V gene lookup returns CDR1 SEHNR and CDR2 FQNEAQ (reference sequence). Trimming cost V 4 bases and J 5 bases; bases outside gene matches: 8. DNA of the CDR3: TGTGCCAGCAGCTCGAGCGGGAGGCCGCGGGAGACCCAGTACTTC. Its translation is CASSSSGRPRETQYF.

About this clone itself: Other DNA sequences in the same sample also yield this CDR3. V gene TRBV28 combines with J gene TRBJ2-1; the D call may be TRBD1 or TRBD2 (5 bases each). V was shortened by 8 bases and J by 0 bases, with 8 bases between the two germline ends. Per the germline V gene, CDR1 is MDHEN and CDR2 is SYDVKM. The CDR3 covers 13 residues. CDR3 sequence reads: CASGGSSYNEQFF. The CDR3 coding sequence is TGTGCCAGCGGGGGAAGCTCCTACAATGAGCAGTTCTTC.

This clone came up once. The chain combines TRBV30 with TRBJ2-5; 7 nucleotides align to TRBD2. This CDR3 is 11 amino acids long. Germline V lookup: CDR1 GTSNPN, CDR2 SVGIG (reference sequence). V dropped 4 bases and J dropped 9; count of bases not matched to a gene: 5. The CDR3 DNA reads as TGTGCCTGGAACCGGGGGGAGCCCCAGTACTTC. Protein: CAWNRGEPQYF. Full variable domain (rest looked up from reference TRBV30 and TRBJ2-5): SQTIHQWPATLVQPVGSPLSLECTVEGTSNPNLYWYRQAAGRGLQLLFYSVGIGQISSEVPQNLSASRPQDRQFILSSKKLLLSDSGFYLCAWNRGEPQYFGPGTRLLVL.

The chain uses TRBV25-1 and TRBJ2-5, with a weak D call TRBD1 (5 bases). Near its end, the DNA agrees better with TRBJ2-7, so the J call may be wrong. Germline V gene data show CDR1 as MGHDK and CDR2 as SYGVNS. This CDR3 region has 13 residues. The CDR3 here is CASSDRDRYEQYF. CDR3 sequence (DNA): TGTGCCAGCAGTGACAGGGATCGCTACGAGCAGTACTTC.

This clone has just a few counts. This sequence joins TRBV9 and TRBJ2-1; 13 nucleotides agree with TRBD2. This CDR3 has 15 residues. Germline CDR1 SGDLS, CDR2 YYNGEE. Germline trimming cut 2 bases from V and 7 bases from J; bases unmatched to any gene: 3. CDR3 amino acids: CASSVTSGRGNEQFF. The CDR3 DNA reads as TGTGCCAGCAGCGTCACTAGCGGGAGGGGGAATGAGCAGTTCTTC.

The count of this clone is one. This likely traces to a read error, being one base from a far larger clone. V is TRBV4-2 and J is TRBJ2-3; 11 nucleotides match TRBD2. Germline V gene lookup returns CDR1 LGHNA and CDR2 YNFKEQ. The CDR3 is made up of 16 amino acids. With V trimmed by 5 bases and J by 8 bases, 12 bases remained unmatched. The CDR3 loop is CASSARLAGGGGTQYF. CDR3 nucleotides: TGTGCCAGCAGCGCCCGTCTAGCGGGAGGAGGAGGTACGCAGTATTTT.

The chain links TRBV7-2 to TRBJ1-5; 7 bases are a match to TRBD1. The CDR3 has 15 residues. The V gene's germline CDR1 is SGHTA and CDR2 FQGNSA. The trim removed 2 bases at V and 4 bases at J, leaving 5 bases unmatched. The CDR3 sequence: CASSLTGDGNQPQHF. In DNA, the CDR3 is TGTGCCAGCAGCTTAACAGGGGATGGGAATCAGCCCCAGCATTTT.

This sequence joins TRBV6-6 and TRBJ2-5, with a tentative D call TRBD1 (6 bases). The CDR3 contains 13 residues. From germline, CDR1 is MNHNY and CDR2 SVGAGI (reference sequence). V was pared by 6 bases and J by 5 bases, with 13 bases between. The CDR3 loop reads CASRSTGPETQYF. CDR3 DNA sequence: TGTGCCAGCAGGTCGACAGGCCCGGAGACCCAGTACTTC.

Only a few counts were recorded for this clone. The chain recombines TRBV5-1 with TRBJ2-1, with TRBD1 as a possible D gene (5 bases). The ends were cut back, 4 bases at V and 3 bases at J, with 11 bases in the middle. The CDR3 totals 14 residues. The germline CDR1 and CDR2 sequences are SGHRS and YFSETQ. The CDR3 loop reads CASSPGRVYNEQFF. The CDR3 DNA follows: TGCGCCAGCAGCCCTGGCAGGGTCTACAATGAGCAGTTCTTC. Full variable domain (remainder filled in from reference TRBV5-1 and TRBJ2-1): KAGVTQTPRYLIKTRGQQVTLSCSPISGHRSVSWYQQTPGQGLQFLFEYFSETQRNKGNFPGRFSGRQFSNSRSEMNVSTLELGDSALYLCASSPGRVYNEQFFGPGTRLTVL.

This clone showed up just once. The gene calls are TRBV5-1 and TRBJ2-4; D not certain. Germline loops: CDR1 SGHRS, CDR2 YFSETQ. The CDR3 loop spans 12 amino acids. The V and J ends lost 0 bases and 8 bases respectively, with 6 bases between them. Here the CDR3 reads CASSLDLDIQYF. CDR3 nucleotides: TGCGCCAGCAGCTTGGATTTGGACATTCAGTACTTC.

CDR3 nucleotide sequence: TGTGCCAGCAGTGGGGCTAGCGGGAGTGTAAAGGGGTACGAGCAGTACTTC. Residues: CASSGASGSVKGYEQYF. The chain is built from TRBV2 and TRBJ2-7; 10 bases map to TRBD2. V lost 4 bases and J lost 4; bases outside the gene matches: 13. This CDR3 has 17 amino acids. The germline CDR1 and CDR2 sequences are SNHLY and FYNNEI.

V usage is TRBV6-1 and J usage is TRBJ2-1, with 9 positions matching TRBD1. The germline CDR1 and CDR2 sequences are MNHNS and SASEGT. V was pared by 6 bases and J by 3 bases, with 6 bases of the junction left unmatched. The CDR3 has 15 residues. DNA for the CDR3: TGTGCCAGCAGCCCAGACAGGGGGTTCTACAATGAGCAGTTCTTC. It yields the protein CASSPDRGFYNEQFF.

The V and J genes are TRBV30 and TRBJ2-7; 12 nucleotides line up with TRBD2. Germline CDR1 and CDR2: GTSNPN and SVGIG (reference sequence). J gave up 6 bases and V 5 bases, and 11 bases lay outside the gene matches. CDR3 size: 15 residues. CDR3 DNA sequence: TGTGCCTGGGGCCCTGGACTAGCGGGACGGTCCGAGCAGTACTTC. Translated: CAWGPGLAGRSEQYF.

This rearrangement joins TRBV6-1 to TRBJ2-5; 8 positions agree with TRBD1. The germline CDR1 and CDR2 sequences are MNHNS and SASEGT. With 8 bases clipped from V and 0 bases from J, the junction kept 2 bases outside the gene matches. The CDR3 runs to 13 residues. The CDR3 nucleotides are TGTGCCAGCGACAGGGGATACCAAGAGACCCAGTACTTC. Protein sequence: CASDRGYQETQYF.

The chain is built from TRBV7-2 and TRBJ2-7; tentatively, D is TRBD2 (6 bases). Trimming stripped 2 bases from V and 2 bases from J, with 13 bases between. This CDR3 has 15 amino acids. Germline V gene lookup returns CDR1 SGHTA and CDR2 FQGNSA. The CDR3 sequence is CASSLSNAGTYEQYF. The CDR3, as DNA: TGTGCCAGCAGCTTAAGTAATGCGGGGACCTACGAGCAGTACTTC.

The chain joins TRBV5-6 to TRBJ2-3; a possible D gene is TRBD2 (5 bases). The CDR3 has 15 residues. Germline-derived CDR1 and CDR2 are SGHDT and YYEEEE. The ends were cut back, 6 bases at V and 0 bases at J, with 14 bases in the middle. CDR3 in DNA: TGTGCCAGCACGAGGGCAGCGTCTAGCACAGATACGCAGTATTTT. Encoded protein: CASTRAASSTDTQYF.

The J gene is TRBJ2-1, the V gene TRBV27; TRBD2 agrees at 7 bases. The junction had 10 bases not matched to a gene; V was cut back by 7 bases and J by 1 base. The length of the CDR3 is 16 residues. Looked up from germline, CDR1 is MNHEY and CDR2 is SMNVEV (reference sequence). In DNA, the CDR3 is TGTGCCAGCACCCAACTGGGGAGGGGTTCCTACAATGAGCAGTTCTTC. Translating it yields CASTQLGRGSYNEQFF.

The J gene is TRBJ1-2, the V gene TRBV27; the D gene is possibly TRBD1 (5 bases). The ends were cut back, 5 bases at V and 7 bases at J, with 20 bases in the middle. This CDR3 has 15 residues. Per the germline V gene, CDR1 is MNHEY and CDR2 is SMNVEV (reference sequence). The CDR3 region is CASSPQGRRLGGYTF. The CDR3 nucleotides read TGTGCCAGCAGTCCCCAGGGCCGTAGACTGGGTGGCTACACCTTC.

Worth noting for this clone: The sample carries other DNA sequences with the same CDR3. J is TRBJ1-3 and V is TRBV5-1; TRBD1 is a possible D gene (6 bases). In germline, CDR1 is SGHRS, CDR2 YFSETQ. Trimming took 0 bases from V and 2 from J, leaving 9 bases between them. The CDR3 has 15 amino acids. The CDR3 DNA reads as TGCGCCAGCAGCTTGGAAGGGGGGACTGGAAACACCATATATTTT. This encodes CASSLEGGTGNTIYF.

This clone was detected once. This chain uses TRBV15 with TRBJ2-7; 7 bases are a match to TRBD1. The V gene end was trimmed by 2 bases and the J gene end by 4 bases; junction bases not matched to a gene: 5. This CDR3 region has 14 residues. Germline lookup yields CDR1 LNHNV and CDR2 YYDKDF (reference sequence). Here the CDR3 DNA reads TGTGCCACCAGCAGAACGACAGGGATGTACGAGCAGTACTTC. Protein sequence: CATSRTTGMYEQYF.

This rearrangement joins TRBV4-3 to TRBJ2-5; D is perhaps TRBD2 (6 bases). The CDR3 length is 15 residues. V was clipped by 4 bases and J by 0 bases, with 12 bases between them. In germline, CDR1 is LGHNA, CDR2 YSLEER. The CDR3 reads CASSPRRDYQETQYF. CDR3 DNA sequence: TGCGCCAGCAGCCCGCGGCGGGACTACCAAGAGACCCAGTACTTC.

This clone was detected only a few times. The chain links TRBV4-2 to TRBJ2-1; D might be TRBD2 (7 bases). Per germline, CDR1 LGHNA and CDR2 YNFKEQ. The CDR3 loop spans 14 amino acids. The germline V and J ends were trimmed by 7 bases and 6 bases, with 16 bases remaining between them. In DNA form, the CDR3 reads TGTGCCAGCAACAAGGGGGGAGGGCCCAATGAGCAGTTCTTC. Its protein is CASNKGGGPNEQFF.

V gene TRBV29-1 combines with J gene TRBJ2-2; perhaps D is TRBD1 or TRBD2 (6 bases each). The ends were cut back, 3 bases at V and 5 bases at J, with 13 bases in the middle. Germline lookup yields CDR1 SQVTM and CDR2 ANQGSEA. The length of the CDR3 is 14 residues. The CDR3 coding sequence is TGCAGCGTTGAGTGGGGGGCAGGAACCGGGGAGCTGTTTTTT. This codes for CSVEWGAGTGELFF.

The chain links TRBV12-5 to TRBJ1-2, with a weak D call TRBD1 (5 bases). Germline V gene lookup returns CDR1 LGHNT and CDR2 FRNRAP. Deletions cut 2 bases from V and 0 bases from J, with 10 bases between. There are 15 residues in the CDR3. CDR3 amino acids: CASGLNPGTNYGYTF. The CDR3, as DNA: TGTGCTAGTGGTTTGAACCCAGGGACTAACTATGGCTACACCTTC.